The 32 T cell receptor beta chains presented below share a single source sample, sequenced in a study of T cell changes during pregnancy in multiple sclerosis. Clones were sequenced by immunoSEQ multiplex PCR, and TCRdb holds only the in-frame ones, with some missing. In the table there are approximately 30,000 clones, roughly nine tenths of which are singletons. The sequences come from CD4+ T cells from peripheral blood mononuclear cells, collected in the second trimester of pregnancy. The receptors here all came from a female donor with multiple sclerosis, enrolled in a pregnancy study.

The chain has TRBV4-3 and TRBJ1-5; D not resolved. Trimming took off 0 bases at V and 9 bases at J, with 9 bases between the two ends. Germline-derived CDR1 and CDR2 are LGHNA and YSLEER. This CDR3 has 13 amino acids. In DNA form, the CDR3 reads TGCGCCAGCAGCCAAGATTATAGCCTGCCCCAGCATTTT. This encodes CASSQDYSLPQHF.

The chain employs TRBV18 and TRBJ1-1; D is unclear. Trimming stripped 0 bases from V and 6 bases from J, with 11 bases between. This CDR3 is 14 amino acids long. Germline V lookup: CDR1 KGHSH, CDR2 LQKENI. The CDR3 protein is CASSPPAGGPEAFF. In DNA, the CDR3 is TGTGCCAGCTCACCACCTGCGGGAGGCCCTGAAGCTTTCTTT.

The chain carries TRBV18 and TRBJ1-6; D remains unclear. CDR3 length: 12 residues. V was cut by 6 bases and J by 11 bases, with 11 bases left in between. The germline CDR1 and CDR2 sequences are KGHSH and LQKENI. Here the CDR3 reads CASSPDTPPLHF. In nucleotides, the CDR3 is TGTGCCAGCTCCCCAGACACGCCACCCCTCCACTTT.

This sequence joins TRBV6-1 and TRBJ2-1; 9 bases agree with TRBD1. V shed 6 bases, J shed 2 bases, and the junction held 2 bases outside the gene matches. Germline V CDR1 and CDR2: MNHNS, SASEGT. The CDR3 runs to 14 residues. The CDR3 DNA is TGTGCCAGCAGGGACAGGGGCCCCTACAATGAGCAGTTCTTC. Its protein product is CASRDRGPYNEQFF.

V gene TRBV9 combines with J gene TRBJ2-7, with D perhaps matching TRBD2 (7 bases). V lost 7 bases to trimming and J lost 9 bases, with 14 bases between them. CDR1 is SGDLS and CDR2 is YYNGEE in the germline V gene. CDR3 length: 11 amino acids. CDR3 sequence: CASAGEGLQYF. CDR3 in DNA: TGTGCCAGCGCAGGGGAGGGACTGCAGTACTTC.

This clone was seen a few times. The rearrangement uses TRBV14 and TRBJ1-2, with TRBD1 matching over 9 bases. The germline gives CDR1 SGHDN, CDR2 FVKESK. The J segment lost 8 bases and the V segment lost 4 bases, leaving 14 bases of the junction unmatched. The CDR3 has 16 residues. The CDR3 DNA reads as TGTGCCAGCAGCCGAACGAGACCCGGGACAGGGAACGGCTACACCTTC. Protein sequence: CASSRTRPGTGNGYTF.

This chain links TRBV29-1 with TRBJ1-5; perhaps TRBD1 as D (6 bases). V was shortened by 1 base and J by 4 bases, with 8 bases between the two germline ends. Per germline, CDR1 SQVTM and CDR2 ANQGSEA. The CDR3 sequence is 13 residues long. Written as DNA, the CDR3 is TGCAGCGTTGAAGTAGGGGGAAATCAGCCCCAGCATTTT. Its translation: CSVEVGGNQPQHF.

This chain connects TRBV18 to TRBJ1-1; the match to TRBD1 covers 9 bases. Germline trimming cut 2 bases from V and 5 bases from J; bases unmatched to any gene: 9. The CDR3 totals 16 residues. CDR1 is KGHSH, CDR2 LQKENI, per germline. The CDR3 loop reads CASSPSPVTGGTEAFF. CDR3 bases: TGTGCCAGCTCACCATCCCCCGTGACAGGGGGAACTGAAGCTTTCTTT. The full variable domain, with the rest looked up from reference TRBV18 and TRBJ1-1, is NAGVMQNPRHLVRRRGQEARLRCSPMKGHSHVYWYRQLPEEGLKFMVYLQKENIIDESGMPKERFSAEFPKEGPSILRIQQVVRGDSAAYFCASSPSPVTGGTEAFFGQGTRLTVV.

The chain links TRBV30 to TRBJ1-4, with 8 positions matching TRBD1. The CDR3 spans 15 residues. The germline V gene encodes CDR1 GTSNPN and CDR2 SVGIG (reference sequence). V lost 3 bases, J lost 8 bases, and 11 bases stayed unmatched. CDR3: CAWRTGAHSGEKLFF. For the CDR3, the DNA is TGTGCCTGGAGGACAGGGGCCCACAGCGGGGAAAAACTGTTTTTT.

The rearrangement joins TRBV6-1 to TRBJ1-1, with 9 bases that match TRBD1. The CDR3 totals 14 residues. CDR1 and CDR2 (germline): MNHNS, SASEGT. J was trimmed by 6 bases and V by 2 bases; bases with no gene match: 4. The CDR3 DNA is TGTGCCAGCAGTGAAATACAGGGGGCGGCTGAAGCTTTCTTT. Amino acid sequence: CASSEIQGAAEAFF.

This chain links TRBV10-3 with TRBJ1-1; TRBD1 might be the D (6 bases). The germline V gene has CDR1 ENHRY and CDR2 SYGVKD. Deletions cut 11 bases from V and 3 bases from J, with 22 bases between. The CDR3 extends over 15 amino acids. The CDR3 here is CASRGAGASHTEAFF. CDR3 coding DNA: TGTGCCTCCCGTGGGGCAGGGGCTTCACACACTGAAGCTTTCTTT.

Notes on this clone: Mismatch with germline at one junction end may stem from a read error. The CDR3 loop is CASSDIAGGYSEQFF. CDR3 DNA sequence: TGTGCCAGCAGTGATATAGCGGGGGGGTACAGTGAGCAGTTCTTC. J is TRBJ2-1 and V is TRBV2; 11 bases are a match to TRBD2. Germline CDR1 is SNHLY and CDR2 is FYNNEI. The CDR3 extends over 15 amino acids.

The chain is built from TRBV10-3 and TRBJ1-1; D is undetermined. V was pared by 6 bases and J by 1 base, with 12 bases between. Germline CDR1 is ENHRY and CDR2 is SYGVKD. This CDR3 is 14 amino acids long. DNA for the CDR3: TGTGCCATCAGAGATAGCGGTCAGAACACTGAAGCTTTCTTT. Protein: CAIRDSGQNTEAFF.

This chain joins TRBV5-1 and TRBJ2-2; tentative D call: TRBD1 (5 bases). This CDR3 spans 16 amino acids. Trimming pared 2 bases from V and 1 base from J, leaving 12 bases between. Germline CDR1 SGHRS, CDR2 YFSETQ. The DNA of the CDR3 is TGCGCCAGCAGCTTCACTCTTGGACAGAACACCGGGGAGCTGTTTTTT. Its protein product is CASSFTLGQNTGELFF.

The gene calls are TRBV15 and TRBJ1-5, with D unresolved. This CDR3 is built from 14 residues. CDR1 LNHNV and CDR2 YYDKDF come from the germline V gene (reference sequence). V was shortened by 0 bases and J by 3 bases, with 6 bases between the two germline ends. The CDR3 DNA reads as TGTGCCACCAGCAGAGATGAGATCAATCAGCCCCAGCATTTT. It encodes CATSRDEINQPQHF. Full variable domain (outside the CDR3, taken from reference TRBV15 and TRBJ1-5): DAMVIQNPRYQVTQFGKPVTLSCSQTLNHNVMYWYQQKSSQAPKLLFHYYDKDFNNEADTPDNFQSRRPNTSFCFLDIRSPGLGDTAMYLCATSRDEINQPQHFGDGTRLSIL.

The chain employs TRBV5-1 and TRBJ2-2; TRBD1 might be the D (5 bases). Germline CDR1 reads SGHRS; CDR2 reads YFSETQ. The CDR3 loop spans 13 amino acids. V gave up 4 bases and J gave up 7 bases, with 11 bases separating them. The CDR3, as DNA: TGCGCCAGCAGCCTTTCAGGGATCGGGGAGCTGTTTTTT. This codes for CASSLSGIGELFF.

The rearrangement links TRBV6-1 to TRBJ1-2, with 7 bases matching TRBD1. CDR1 and CDR2 (germline): MNHNS, SASEGT. With V trimmed by 6 bases and J by 3 bases, 10 bases remained unmatched. This CDR3 spans 15 amino acids. The CDR3 region has the DNA TGTGCCAGCAGGCCTTTGGGGACAGACCACTATGGCTACACCTTC. This codes for CASRPLGTDHYGYTF.

This clone was seen only once. The V call is TRBV10-3, the J call TRBJ1-2; TRBD1 matches at 9 bases. V shed 10 bases and J 0 bases; nucleotides not matched to a gene: 3. There are 13 residues in the CDR3. Per the germline V gene, CDR1 is ENHRY and CDR2 is SYGVKD. This CDR3 is CATGTGTNYGYTF. DNA of the CDR3: TGTGCCACCGGGACAGGGACTAACTATGGCTACACCTTC.

The V and J genes are TRBV5-1 and TRBJ1-3, with D possibly being TRBD1 (5 bases). This CDR3 region has 16 residues. With 0 bases removed from V and 0 bases from J, the gap between germline ends came to 10 bases. Germline-derived CDR1 and CDR2 are SGHRS and YFSETQ. CDR3 nucleotide sequence: TGCGCCAGCAGCTTGGCGGGGGGAAGCTCTGGAAACACCATATATTTT. Translation gives CASSLAGGSSGNTIYF.

This chain connects TRBV30 to TRBJ1-1; 9 nucleotides match TRBD1. The CDR3 is 14 residues long. CDR1 is GTSNPN and CDR2 is SVGIG in the germline V gene (reference sequence). J was trimmed by 5 bases and V by 3 bases; bases with no gene match: 7. CDR3 in amino acids: CAWRDRGVGTEAFF. CDR3 nucleotide sequence: TGTGCCTGGAGGGACAGGGGCGTAGGGACTGAAGCTTTCTTT.

The chain couples TRBV30 to TRBJ2-3; 7 bases map to TRBD2. Germline lookup yields CDR1 GTSNPN and CDR2 SVGIG (reference sequence). The V and J ends lost 0 bases and 9 bases, in that order; junction bases with no gene match: 6. The length of the CDR3 is 13 residues. This CDR3 is CAWSVLGSGTQYF. For the CDR3, the DNA is TGTGCCTGGAGTGTACTCGGTAGCGGGACGCAGTATTTT.

Of note for this clone: Within the sample, other DNA sequences also encode this same CDR3. V gene TRBV10-3 combines with J gene TRBJ1-2; D is unresolved. Germline V gene lookup returns CDR1 ENHRY and CDR2 SYGVKD. CDR3 length equals 13 residues. Trimming left V 7 bases short and J 2 bases short, with 11 bases between. The CDR3 sequence: CAINLAGNYGYTF. The CDR3 nucleotides are TGTGCCATCAATTTGGCGGGCAACTATGGCTACACCTTC.

The chain uses TRBV5-1 and TRBJ2-7; D is undetermined. CDR3 size: 14 residues. CDR1 SGHRS and CDR2 YFSETQ come from the germline V gene. V was shortened by 3 bases and J by 2 bases, with 12 bases between the two germline ends. CDR3 sequence reads: CASSSKPQPYEQYF. CDR3 DNA: TGCGCCAGCAGCTCCAAGCCCCAACCCTACGAGCAGTACTTC.

The chain links TRBV9 to TRBJ2-2, with unresolved D. From germline, CDR1 is SGDLS and CDR2 YYNGEE. The CDR3 has 14 residues. With 1 base removed from V and 1 base from J, the gap between germline ends came to 5 bases. CDR3 bases: TGTGCCAGCAGCGTATACGGGAACACCGGGGAGCTGTTTTTT. It yields the protein CASSVYGNTGELFF.

The gene calls are TRBV7-2 and TRBJ1-1; D is unclear. Germline CDR1 reads SGHTA; CDR2 reads FQGNSA. The V gene lost 2 bases and the J gene lost 4 bases, with 14 bases spanning the gap. This CDR3 has 15 amino acids. The chain's CDR3 is CASSLLRSRITEAFF. The CDR3 coding sequence is TGTGCCAGCAGCTTATTGAGGTCTCGAATCACTGAAGCTTTCTTT.

The V and J genes are TRBV7-9 and TRBJ2-3, with no clear D. The germline CDR1 and CDR2 sequences are SEHNR and FQNEAQ (reference sequence). The CDR3 covers 15 residues. V shed 4 bases and J shed 0 bases, with 11 bases lying between them. CDR3 residues: CASSSRLESTDTQYF. The CDR3 DNA reads TGTGCCAGCAGCTCCAGACTGGAAAGCACAGATACGCAGTATTTT.

V is TRBV10-3 and J is TRBJ1-2; D unresolved. CDR1 is ENHRY and CDR2 is SYGVKD in the germline V gene. The CDR3 has 12 amino acids. Trimming removed 11 bases from V and 1 base from J, with 11 bases in between. CDR3 bases: TGTGCCCTAAAAACAGATAACTATGGCTACACCTTC. Protein product: CALKTDNYGYTF.

This chain joins TRBV6-5 and TRBJ1-6; TRBD1 might be the D (6 bases). Germline-derived CDR1 and CDR2 are MNHEY and SVGAGI. The CDR3 loop spans 14 amino acids. V lost 4 bases and J lost 6, with 10 bases in between. DNA of the CDR3: TGTGCCAGCAGTTTAAGAGGGGGTAATTCACCCCTCCACTTT. It translates to CASSLRGGNSPLHF.

V usage is TRBV25-1 and J usage is TRBJ1-3; no clear D gene. This CDR3 region has 13 residues. Germline lookup yields CDR1 MGHDK and CDR2 SYGVNS. V lost 4 bases and J 4 bases, leaving 8 bases between the germline ends. CDR3 loop: CASSGTSGNTIYF. The CDR3 DNA reads as TGTGCCAGCAGTGGAACATCCGGAAACACCATATATTTT. Using reference TRBV25-1 and TRBJ1-3 for the parts outside the CDR3, the full variable domain is EADIYQTPRYLVIGTGKKITLECSQTMGHDKMYWYQQDPGMELHLIHYSYGVNSTEKGDLSSESTVSRIRTEHFPLTLESARPSHTSQYLCASSGTSGNTIYFGEGSWLTVV.

The V gene is TRBV29-1, the J gene TRBJ1-4, with 7 bases that match TRBD1. V lost 7 bases and J lost 5; bases outside the gene matches: 10. The CDR3 spans 14 residues. In germline, CDR1 is SQVTM, CDR2 ANQGSEA. The CDR3 here is CSAGNPGQNEKLFF. DNA for the CDR3: TGCAGCGCTGGAAACCCGGGACAGAATGAAAAACTGTTTTTT.

The chain couples TRBV10-3 to TRBJ2-7; no clear D gene. V lost 3 bases to trimming and J lost 1 base, with 16 bases between them. Germline CDR1 ENHRY, CDR2 SYGVKD. The length of the CDR3 is 16 residues. The DNA of the CDR3 is TGTGCCATCAGTGACCCAGGTACTGTCCGGTCCTACGAGCAGTACTTC. It yields the protein CAISDPGTVRSYEQYF.

The chain is built from TRBV18 and TRBJ2-6; D ambiguous. The CDR3 loop spans 17 amino acids. The germline CDR1 and CDR2 sequences are KGHSH and LQKENI. Trimming cost V 2 bases and J 2 bases, with 13 bases left between them. In nucleotides, the CDR3 is TGTGCCAGCTCACCATCCGCGGCTCACGCTGGGGCCAACGTCCTGACTTTC. Amino acids: CASSPSAAHAGANVLTF.